The clone carrying this T cell receptor (beta chain) was counted between two and nine times. This CDR3 has 14 residues. Per germline, CDR1 SGHNT and CDR2 YYREEE (reference sequence). After removal of 4 bases from V and 6 bases from J, the junction contained 8 bases not matched to a gene. This PCR relied on a set of 60 Vbeta primers and 13 Jbeta primers. Method: immunoSEQ multiplex PCR; TCRdb's copy keeps in-frame clones and lacks some. The sample includes approximately 110,000 clones, more than 65% of them seen just once. The sample is drawn from a study of cytomegalovirus exposure and HLA in healthy donors.

The TCR originated in a woman aged 35 to 49 in good health and CMV-seropositive. V and J are TRBV5-4 and TRBJ2-7; 9 nucleotides align to TRBD1. Input material: PBMCs. CDR3 in DNA: TGTGCCAGCAGCCCTCGGACAGGGGAGGCCGAGCAGTACTTC. Protein: CASSPRTGEAEQYF.